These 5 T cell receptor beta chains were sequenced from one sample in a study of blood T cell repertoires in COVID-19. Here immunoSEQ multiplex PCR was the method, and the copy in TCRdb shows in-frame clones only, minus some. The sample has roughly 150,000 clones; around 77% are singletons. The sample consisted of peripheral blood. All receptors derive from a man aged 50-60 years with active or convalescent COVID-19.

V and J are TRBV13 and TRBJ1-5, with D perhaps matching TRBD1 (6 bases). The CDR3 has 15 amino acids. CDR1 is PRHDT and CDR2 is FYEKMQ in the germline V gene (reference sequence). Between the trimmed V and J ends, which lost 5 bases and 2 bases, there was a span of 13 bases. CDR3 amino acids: CASSLQGVGNQPQHF. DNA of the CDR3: TGTGCCAGCAGCCTACAGGGAGTCGGCAATCAGCCCCAGCATTTT.

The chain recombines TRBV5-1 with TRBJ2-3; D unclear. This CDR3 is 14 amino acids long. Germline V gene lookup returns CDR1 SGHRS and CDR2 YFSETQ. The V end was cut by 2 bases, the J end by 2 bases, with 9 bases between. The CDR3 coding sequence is TGCGCCAGCAGCTTCCAGTCGTTCACAGATACGCAGTATTTT. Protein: CASSFQSFTDTQYF.

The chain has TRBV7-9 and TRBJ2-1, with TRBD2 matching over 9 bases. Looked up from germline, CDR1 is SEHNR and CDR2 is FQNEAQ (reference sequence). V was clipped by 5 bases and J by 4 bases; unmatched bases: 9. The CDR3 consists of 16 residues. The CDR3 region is CASSPHASGIYNEQFF. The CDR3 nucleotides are TGTGCCAGCAGCCCTCATGCTAGCGGGATTTACAATGAGCAGTTCTTC.

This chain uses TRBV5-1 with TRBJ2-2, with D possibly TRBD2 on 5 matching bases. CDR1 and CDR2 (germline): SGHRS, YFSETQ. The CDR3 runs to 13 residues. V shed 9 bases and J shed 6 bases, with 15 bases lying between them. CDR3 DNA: TGCGCCACCTCCGGAGAGGGTGCCGGGGAGCTGTTTTTT. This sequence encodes CATSGEGAGELFF.

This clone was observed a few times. The CDR3 region has the DNA TGTGCCAGCAAACAGGAGAGCTCCTACAATGAGCAGTTCTTC. Translated, it gives CASKQESSYNEQFF. The chain links TRBV6-5 to TRBJ2-1, with D tentatively TRBD1 (5 bases). There are 14 residues in the CDR3. Between the trimmed V and J ends, which lost 7 bases and 0 bases, there was a span of 10 bases. The germline gives CDR1 MNHEY, CDR2 SVGAGI.